The sequence of this TCR beta chain was determined in a study of T cells in Graves' hyperthyroidism and ophthalmopathy. Germline-derived CDR1 and CDR2 are SGHVS and FQNEAQ. Trimming took off 2 bases at V and 4 bases at J, with 12 bases between the two ends. The CDR3 runs 15 residues. This clonotype was found many times. The source material, RNA transcripts, was used to amplify TCR beta CDR3 regions. First-round RT-PCR with HTBI primers amplified the TCR CDR3 region. TCRdb redid the calling of the multiplex PCR reads with MiXCR, one entry per CDR3 protein. The table lists 550,000 to 800,000 distinct CDR3 sequences, around 16% of them singletons.

V is TRBV7-8 and J is TRBJ2-1; maybe TRBD2 (5 bases). This TCR came from a man aged 50 to 59 with Graves' hyperthyroidism. The sample consisted of blood. CDR3 region: CASSLRAETYNEQFF. CDR3 nucleotides: TGTGCCAGCAGCTTACGAGCGGAAACTTACAATGAGCAGTTCTTC.